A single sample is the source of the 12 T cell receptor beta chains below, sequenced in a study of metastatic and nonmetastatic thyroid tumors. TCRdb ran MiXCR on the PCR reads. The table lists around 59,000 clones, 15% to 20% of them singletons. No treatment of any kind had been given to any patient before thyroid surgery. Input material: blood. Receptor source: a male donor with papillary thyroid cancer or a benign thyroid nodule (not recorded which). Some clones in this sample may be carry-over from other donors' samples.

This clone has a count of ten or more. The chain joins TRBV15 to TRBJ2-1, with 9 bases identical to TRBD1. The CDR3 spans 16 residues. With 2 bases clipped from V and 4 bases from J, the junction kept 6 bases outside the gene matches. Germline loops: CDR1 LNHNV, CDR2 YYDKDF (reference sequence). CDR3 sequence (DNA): TGTGCCACCAGCAGACGAGACAGGGGGGAATACAATGAGCAGTTCTTC. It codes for CATSRRDRGEYNEQFF.

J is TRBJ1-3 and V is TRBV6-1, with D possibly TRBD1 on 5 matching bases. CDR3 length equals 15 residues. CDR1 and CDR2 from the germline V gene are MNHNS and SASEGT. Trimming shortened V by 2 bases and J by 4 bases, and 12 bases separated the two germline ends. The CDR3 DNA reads TGTGCCAGCAGTGAACTAGCGGGGGAAGGAAACACCATATATTTT. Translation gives CASSELAGEGNTIYF.

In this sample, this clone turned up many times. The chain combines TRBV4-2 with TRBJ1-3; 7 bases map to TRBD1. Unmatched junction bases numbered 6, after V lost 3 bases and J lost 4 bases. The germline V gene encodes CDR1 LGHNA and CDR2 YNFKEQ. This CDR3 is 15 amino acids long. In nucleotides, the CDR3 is TGTGCCAGCAGCCATACCGACAGGGCGGGAAACACCATATATTTT. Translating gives CASSHTDRAGNTIYF.

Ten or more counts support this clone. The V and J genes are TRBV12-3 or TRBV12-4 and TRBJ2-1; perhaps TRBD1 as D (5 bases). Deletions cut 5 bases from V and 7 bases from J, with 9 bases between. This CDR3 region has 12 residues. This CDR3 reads CASSQGENEQFF. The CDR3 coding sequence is TGTGCCAGCAGTCAGGGTGAAAATGAGCAGTTCTTC.

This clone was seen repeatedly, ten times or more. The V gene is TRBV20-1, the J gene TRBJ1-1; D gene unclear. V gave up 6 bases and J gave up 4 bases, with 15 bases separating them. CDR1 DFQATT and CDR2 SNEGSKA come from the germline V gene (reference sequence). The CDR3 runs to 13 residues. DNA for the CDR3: TGCAGTGCCACGATAGTCTCAAGCACTGAAGCTTTCTTT. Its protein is CSATIVSSTEAFF.

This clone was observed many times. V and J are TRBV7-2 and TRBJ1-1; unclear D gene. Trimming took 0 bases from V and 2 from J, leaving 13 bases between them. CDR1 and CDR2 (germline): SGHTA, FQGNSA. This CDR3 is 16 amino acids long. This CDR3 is CASSLAGVSYNTEAFF. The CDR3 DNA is TGTGCCAGCAGCTTAGCTGGGGTCAGTTACAACACTGAAGCTTTCTTT.

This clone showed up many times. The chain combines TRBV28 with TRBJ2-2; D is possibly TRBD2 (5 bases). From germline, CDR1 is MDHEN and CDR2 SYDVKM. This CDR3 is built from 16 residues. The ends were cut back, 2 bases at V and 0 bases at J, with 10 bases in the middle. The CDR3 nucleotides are TGTGCCAGCAGTTTAGGGGAGTTCGCGAACACCGGGGAGCTGTTTTTT. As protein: CASSLGEFANTGELFF.

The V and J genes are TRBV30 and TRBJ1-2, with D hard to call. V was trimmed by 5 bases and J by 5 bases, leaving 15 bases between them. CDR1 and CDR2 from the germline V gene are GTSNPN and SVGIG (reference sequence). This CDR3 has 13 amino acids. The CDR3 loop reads CAWSYDPAYGYTF. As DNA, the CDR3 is TGTGCCTGGTCTTATGACCCCGCTTATGGCTACACCTTC.

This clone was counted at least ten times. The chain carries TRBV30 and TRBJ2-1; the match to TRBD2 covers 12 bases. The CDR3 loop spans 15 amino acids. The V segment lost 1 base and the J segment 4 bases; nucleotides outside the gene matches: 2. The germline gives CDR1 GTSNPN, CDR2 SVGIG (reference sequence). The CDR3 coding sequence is TGTGCCTGGAGTGAACTAGCGGGAGGTTACAATGAGCAGTTCTTC. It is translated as CAWSELAGGYNEQFF.

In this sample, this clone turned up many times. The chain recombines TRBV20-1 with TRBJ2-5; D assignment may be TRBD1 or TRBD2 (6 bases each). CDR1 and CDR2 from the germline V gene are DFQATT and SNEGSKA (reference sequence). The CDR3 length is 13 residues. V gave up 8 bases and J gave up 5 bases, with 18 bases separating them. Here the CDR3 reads CSLRGPDPETQYF. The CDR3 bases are TGCAGTCTCCGGGGGCCGGATCCGGAGACCCAGTACTTC.

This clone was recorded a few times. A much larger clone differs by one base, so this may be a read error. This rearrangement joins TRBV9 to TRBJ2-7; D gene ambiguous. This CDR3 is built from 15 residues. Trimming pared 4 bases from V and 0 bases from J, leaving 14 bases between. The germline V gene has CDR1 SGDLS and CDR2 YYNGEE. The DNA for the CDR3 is TGTGCCAGCAGCACTTCTGTGGGTTCCTCCTACGAGCAGTACTTC. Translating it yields CASSTSVGSSYEQYF.

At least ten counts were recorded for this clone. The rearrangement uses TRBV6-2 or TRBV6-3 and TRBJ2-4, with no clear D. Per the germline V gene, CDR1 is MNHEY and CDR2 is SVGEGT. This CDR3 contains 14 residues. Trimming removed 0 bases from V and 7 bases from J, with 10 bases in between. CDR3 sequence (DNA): TGTGCCAGCAGTTACTCTAACCCCGGGAACATTCAGTACTTC. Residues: CASSYSNPGNIQYF.